The 20 T cell receptor beta chains reported below all come from one sample, sequenced in a study of OX40 agonist ivuxolimab in advanced cancers. Sequencing was performed with immunoSEQ multiplex PCR; in TCRdb, only in-frame clones are kept and a portion is missing. The profile shows roughly 60,000 clones, 86% of them singletons. Sequenced here: CD4+ or CD8+ T cells sorted from blood, sampled in a trial of the OX40 agonist ivuxolimab. The receptors here all came from an adult with an advanced solid tumor such as melanoma, head and neck, liver or kidney cancer.

The chain uses TRBV19 and TRBJ1-2; possible D gene TRBD1, 6 bases. The CDR3 runs 15 residues. V lost 1 base and J 4 bases, leaving 13 bases between the germline ends. Germline CDR1 LNHDA, CDR2 SQIVND (reference sequence). Written as DNA, the CDR3 is TGTGCCAGTAGTATAGGCTGGGGGCGAGGCTATGGCTACACCTTC. The encoded protein is CASSIGWGRGYGYTF. Full variable domain (outside the CDR3, taken from reference TRBV19 and TRBJ1-2): DGGITQSPKYLFRKEGQNVTLSCEQNLNHDAMYWYRQDPGQGLRLIYYSQIVNDFQKGDIAEGYSVSREKKESFPLTVTSAQKNPTAFYLCASSIGWGRGYGYTFGSGTRLTVV.

This clone was recorded only once. This chain connects TRBV28 to TRBJ1-5, with 8 bases lining up with TRBD1. V trimming: 6 bases; J trimming: 0 bases; junction bases outside the gene matches: 13. The CDR3 has 18 amino acids. CDR1 MDHEN and CDR2 SYDVKM come from the germline V gene. The CDR3 spells CASRPRDRLIYSNQPQHF. The CDR3 DNA follows: TGTGCCAGCAGACCCCGGGACAGGCTCATCTATAGCAATCAGCCCCAGCATTTT.

The chain uses TRBV6-6 and TRBJ2-2; D call uncertain. CDR3 length: 13 amino acids. Trimming stripped 2 bases from V and 3 bases from J, with 4 bases between. Germline-derived CDR1 and CDR2 are MNHNY and SVGAGI (reference sequence). CDR3 loop: CASSYRDTGELFF. CDR3 nucleotide sequence: TGTGCCAGCAGTTACAGGGACACCGGGGAGCTGTTTTTT.

The rearrangement uses TRBV19 and TRBJ1-2; TRBD1 matches at 7 bases. CDR1 LNHDA and CDR2 SQIVND come from the germline V gene (reference sequence). V dropped 2 bases and J dropped 7; count of bases not matched to a gene: 10. The CDR3 has 15 amino acids. The CDR3 sequence is CASSITQGDFGGYTF. DNA of the CDR3: TGTGCCAGTAGTATAACGCAGGGGGACTTTGGTGGCTACACCTTC.

V gene TRBV7-9 combines with J gene TRBJ2-5; 16 bases line up with TRBD2. The CDR3 loop spans 16 amino acids. The trim removed 5 bases at V and 3 bases at J, leaving 3 bases unmatched. Per the germline V gene, CDR1 is SEHNR and CDR2 is FQNEAQ (reference sequence). The CDR3 bases are TGTGCCAGCAGCATCGGGACTAGCGGGGGGGAAGAGACCCAGTACTTC. Translated: CASSIGTSGGEETQYF.

The CDR3 region is CASSVGSSGGLNTDTQYF. In nucleotides, the CDR3 is TGTGCCAGCAGCGTAGGGTCTAGCGGGGGGTTAAACACAGATACGCAGTATTTT. V usage is TRBV9 and J usage is TRBJ2-3; 11 positions agree with TRBD2. CDR1 SGDLS and CDR2 YYNGEE come from the germline V gene. V shed 0 bases and J 2 bases; nucleotides not matched to a gene: 8. The CDR3 loop spans 18 amino acids.

The gene calls are TRBV2 and TRBJ1-5; no firm D call. The CDR3 extends over 14 amino acids. Germline V gene sequence: CDR1 SNHLY, CDR2 FYNNEI. The ends were cut back, 6 bases at V and 4 bases at J, with 13 bases in the middle. CDR3 sequence reads: CASSPVNRNQPQHF. The CDR3 DNA follows: TGTGCCAGCAGCCCAGTGAATAGGAATCAGCCCCAGCATTTT. Full variable domain (outside the CDR3, taken from reference TRBV2 and TRBJ1-5): EPEVTQTPSHQVTQMGQEVILRCVPISNHLYFYWYRQILGQKVEFLVSFYNNEISEKSEIFDDQFSVERPDGSNFTLKIRSTKLEDSAMYFCASSPVNRNQPQHFGDGTRLSIL.

The chain couples TRBV14 to TRBJ2-3; 9 bases agree with TRBD2. CDR1 is SGHDN and CDR2 is FVKESK in the germline V gene. Trimming removed 0 bases from V and 1 base from J; junction bases left unmatched: 11. This CDR3 is 19 amino acids long. For the CDR3, the DNA is TGTGCCAGCAGCCAAGATGAAGCGGGGGGCGAGCCTGGCACAGATACGCAGTATTTT. As protein: CASSQDEAGGEPGTDTQYF.

DNA of the CDR3: TGCAGTGTCGCGAAAAACACCATATATTTT. Its translation: CSVAKNTIYF. This rearrangement joins TRBV20-1 to TRBJ1-3, with D unclear. Germline lookup yields CDR1 DFQATT and CDR2 SNEGSKA (reference sequence). The V gene lost 7 bases and the J gene lost 6 bases, with 7 bases spanning the gap. The CDR3 has 10 amino acids.

The chain couples TRBV7-2 to TRBJ1-1; D perhaps matches TRBD1 (6 bases). Germline CDR1 is SGHTA and CDR2 is FQGNSA. V was pared by 4 bases and J by 1 base, with 7 bases between. The CDR3 contains 13 residues. The CDR3 sequence is CASSSGENTEAFF. CDR3 DNA: TGTGCCAGCAGCTCAGGGGAGAACACTGAAGCTTTCTTT.

The V call is TRBV19, the J call TRBJ1-5; D is possibly TRBD1 (5 bases). This CDR3 is built from 15 residues. The V gene lost 4 bases and the J gene lost 5 bases, with 15 bases spanning the gap. Looked up from germline, CDR1 is LNHDA and CDR2 is SQIVND (reference sequence). The CDR3 DNA sequence: TGTGCCAGTAGTAGGACACGGGGACCTGATCAGCCCCAGCATTTT. It specifies CASSRTRGPDQPQHF.

The chain carries TRBV7-9 and TRBJ2-4; TRBD1 matches at 7 bases. CDR1 SEHNR and CDR2 FQNEAQ come from the germline V gene (reference sequence). V shed 5 bases, J shed 2 bases, and the junction held 6 bases outside the gene matches. The CDR3 length is 15 residues. The CDR3 reads CASSPRGGSKNIQYF. As DNA, the CDR3 is TGTGCCAGCAGCCCCCGAGGGGGCTCCAAAAACATTCAGTACTTC.

As regards this clone: Additional DNA sequences in this sample encode the identical CDR3. The chain couples TRBV5-1 to TRBJ2-5, with unresolved D. This CDR3 has 11 amino acids. The germline V and J ends were trimmed by 0 bases and 3 bases, with 0 bases remaining between them. CDR1 and CDR2 (germline): SGHRS, YFSETQ. CDR3 bases: TGCGCCAGCAGCTTGGAAGAGACCCAGTACTTC. This translates into CASSLEETQYF.

This clone is a singleton in its sample. The chain's CDR3 is CASSPGRPTDTQYF. CDR3 nucleotide sequence: TGTGCCAGCTCACCGGGGCGACCCACAGATACGCAGTATTTT. V usage is TRBV18 and J usage is TRBJ2-3, with D tentatively TRBD1 (5 bases). Deletions cut 3 bases from V and 2 bases from J, with 9 bases between. The CDR3 sequence is 14 residues long. Germline loops: CDR1 KGHSH, CDR2 LQKENI.

The chain carries TRBV11-2 and TRBJ2-5; D gene unclear. The germline V and J ends were trimmed by 5 bases and 5 bases, with 12 bases remaining between them. The germline CDR1 and CDR2 sequences are SGHAT and FQNNGV. The CDR3 length is 13 residues. The CDR3: CASSPRVRETQYF. Written as DNA, the CDR3 is TGTGCCAGCAGCCCCCGAGTCCGGGAGACCCAGTACTTC.

The CDR3 is CASSPRTGFSSGNTIYF. The CDR3 coding sequence is TGTGCCAGCAGCCCACGGACAGGCTTTAGCTCTGGAAACACCATATATTTT. This chain connects TRBV14 to TRBJ1-3; 7 nucleotides align to TRBD1. After removal of 4 bases from V and 0 bases from J, the junction contained 9 bases not matched to a gene. This CDR3 contains 17 residues. Germline values: CDR1 SGHDN, CDR2 FVKESK.

The chain is built from TRBV9 and TRBJ1-2; D uncertain. This CDR3 contains 15 residues. Per germline, CDR1 SGDLS and CDR2 YYNGEE. V dropped 5 bases and J dropped 0 bases, with 14 bases sitting between them. CDR3 DNA: TGTGCCAGCAGTGCAATTGGCGAAGCTAACTATGGCTACACCTTC. As protein: CASSAIGEANYGYTF.

Only one count was recorded for this clone. This sequence joins TRBV9 and TRBJ1-1; D is perhaps TRBD1 (6 bases). Between the trimmed V and J ends, which lost 4 bases and 1 base, there was a span of 11 bases. The CDR3 sequence is 14 residues long. The germline gives CDR1 SGDLS, CDR2 YYNGEE. Written as DNA, the CDR3 is TGTGCCAGCAGCCCCGGACAGCCGAACACTGAAGCTTTCTTT. Amino acid sequence: CASSPGQPNTEAFF.

This clone was recorded only once. The chain carries TRBV6-1 and TRBJ1-2; possible D gene TRBD1, 6 bases. This CDR3 has 14 residues. The V gene's germline CDR1 is MNHNS and CDR2 SASEGT. Trimming left V 2 bases short and J 7 bases short, with 14 bases between. This CDR3 is CASSESGRGSGYTF. For the CDR3, the DNA is TGTGCCAGCAGTGAATCGGGCAGGGGAAGTGGCTACACCTTC.

J is TRBJ2-2 and V is TRBV7-3; TRBD2 agrees at 7 bases. After removal of 5 bases from V and 1 base from J, the junction contained 7 bases not matched to a gene. Per the germline V gene, CDR1 is SGHTA and CDR2 is FQGTGA. The length of the CDR3 is 16 residues. CDR3 amino acids: CASSPSGGVNTGELFF. The CDR3 DNA follows: TGTGCCAGCAGCCCTTCGGGAGGAGTGAACACCGGGGAGCTGTTTTTT.